This is a list of T cell receptor beta chains from one sample in a study of blood T cell repertoires in COVID-19. Assay used: immunoSEQ multiplex PCR; TCRdb lists only in-frame clones, some missing. The sample holds roughly 250,000 clones, roughly 91% seen once. Input material: PBMCs or T cells enriched from blood (not recorded which). All receptors come from a woman in her forties with acute COVID-19. Each CDR3 is given without its conserved first and last residue. Each record gives: J gene, V gene, CDR3 length, CDR3 protein.

j_call: TRBJ2-7
v_call: TRBV18
cdr3_length: 12
cdr3_aa: ASSEMTGWYEQY

j_call: TRBJ2-2
v_call: TRBV6-5
cdr3_length: 13
cdr3_aa: ASRSHRVWSGELF

j_call: TRBJ2-5
v_call: TRBV7-2
cdr3_length: 14
cdr3_aa: ASRGAQRGKPGTQY

j_call: TRBJ1-5
v_call: TRBV25-1
cdr3_length: 11
cdr3_aa: AIRRDLGQPQH

j_call: TRBJ2-7
v_call: TRBV7-9
cdr3_length: 14
cdr3_aa: ASSSGAGPGSYEQY

j_call: TRBJ1-1
v_call: TRBV4-1
cdr3_length: 13
cdr3_aa: ASSHPRGPNTEAF

j_call: TRBJ2-1
v_call: TRBV29-1
cdr3_length: 13
cdr3_aa: SVTSGRAPYNEQF

j_call: TRBJ1-1
v_call: TRBV4-1
cdr3_length: 13
cdr3_aa: ASSSVVRVWTEAF

j_call: TRBJ1-3
v_call: TRBV4-1
cdr3_length: 11
cdr3_aa: ASSQEKGGTIY

j_call: TRBJ2-1
v_call: TRBV7-3
cdr3_length: 12
cdr3_aa: ASSLEVAYNEQF

j_call: TRBJ1-2
v_call: TRBV5-6
cdr3_length: 12
cdr3_aa: ASNRAGRDYGYT

j_call: TRBJ2-1
v_call: TRBV5-4
cdr3_length: 15
cdr3_aa: ASSLEGGTKTYNEQF

j_call: TRBJ1-1
v_call: TRBV6-5
cdr3_length: 11
cdr3_aa: ASRRQLNTEAF

j_call: TRBJ2-3
v_call: TRBV11-2
cdr3_length: 14
cdr3_aa: ASSWPHGGAGDTQY

j_call: TRBJ2-3
v_call: TRBV20-1
cdr3_length: 13
cdr3_aa: SASAASGRSDTQY

j_call: TRBJ1-4
v_call: TRBV18
cdr3_length: 15
cdr3_aa: ASSAGGPQTTNEKLF

j_call: TRBJ1-2
v_call: TRBV6-6
cdr3_length: 11
cdr3_aa: ASQLGQTYGYT

j_call: TRBJ2-5
v_call: TRBV10-1
cdr3_length: 11
cdr3_aa: AKTRGWTETQY

j_call: TRBJ2-7
v_call: TRBV30
cdr3_length: 11
cdr3_aa: AWSPFGVSEQY

j_call: TRBJ2-1
v_call: TRBV7-9
cdr3_length: 13
cdr3_aa: ASSLGQGRHSEQF

j_call: TRBJ2-5
v_call: TRBV9
cdr3_length: 14
cdr3_aa: ASSVGGQGVQETQY

j_call: TRBJ1-2
v_call: TRBV19
cdr3_length: 11
cdr3_aa: ASSIQATGGYT

j_call: TRBJ2-7
v_call: TRBV12-3/TRBV12-4
cdr3_length: 10
cdr3_aa: ASEGEPYEQY

j_call: TRBJ2-7
v_call: TRBV30
cdr3_length: 12
cdr3_aa: AWSRHGGTTEQY

j_call: TRBJ2-3
v_call: TRBV24-1
cdr3_length: 12
cdr3_aa: ATSQGGWTDTQY

j_call: TRBJ2-7
v_call: TRBV7-3
cdr3_length: 12
cdr3_aa: ASSSGQGTYEQY

j_call: TRBJ1-6
v_call: TRBV12-3/TRBV12-4
cdr3_length: 11
cdr3_aa: ASSLALGAPLH

j_call: TRBJ1-4
v_call: TRBV4-2
cdr3_length: 13
cdr3_aa: ASSQDWGVGEKLF

j_call: TRBJ2-7
v_call: TRBV5-1
cdr3_length: 12
cdr3_aa: ATNITPDSYEQY

j_call: TRBJ2-7
v_call: TRBV11-1
cdr3_length: 11
cdr3_aa: ASSLSQAYEQY

j_call: TRBJ1-6
v_call: TRBV12-3/TRBV12-4
cdr3_length: 11
cdr3_aa: ASSLWGDSPLH

j_call: TRBJ1-2
v_call: TRBV11-3
cdr3_length: 11
cdr3_aa: ASSPVLDYGYT

j_call: TRBJ1-2
v_call: TRBV28
cdr3_length: 11
cdr3_aa: GTRIGVGYGYT